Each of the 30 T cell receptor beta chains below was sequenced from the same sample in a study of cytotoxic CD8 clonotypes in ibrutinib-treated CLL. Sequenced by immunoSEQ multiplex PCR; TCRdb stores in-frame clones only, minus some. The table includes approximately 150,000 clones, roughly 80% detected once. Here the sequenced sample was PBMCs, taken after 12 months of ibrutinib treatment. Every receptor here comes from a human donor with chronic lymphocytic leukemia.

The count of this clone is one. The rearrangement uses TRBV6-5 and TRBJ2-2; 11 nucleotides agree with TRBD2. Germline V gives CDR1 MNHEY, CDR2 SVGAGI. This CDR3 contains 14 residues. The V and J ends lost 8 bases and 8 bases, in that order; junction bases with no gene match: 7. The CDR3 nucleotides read TGTGCCAGCTGGGGGCGACTAGCGGGAGGGGAGCTGTTTTTT. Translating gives CASWGRLAGGELFF.

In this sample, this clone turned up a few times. For the CDR3, the DNA is TGTGCTAGTGGTTTGCGTTCTGGGCAGGGGGCCTACAATGAGCAGTTCTTC. Translated, it gives CASGLRSGQGAYNEQFF. This chain connects TRBV12-5 to TRBJ2-1; TRBD1 aligns across 7 bases. CDR3 length equals 17 residues. Germline V lookup: CDR1 LGHNT, CDR2 FRNRAP. V lost 2 bases, J lost 2 bases, and 9 bases stayed unmatched.

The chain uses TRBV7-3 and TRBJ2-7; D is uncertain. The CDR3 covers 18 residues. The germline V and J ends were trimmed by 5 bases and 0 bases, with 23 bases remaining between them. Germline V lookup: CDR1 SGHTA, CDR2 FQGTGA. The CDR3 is CASSALNNGDQSSYEQYF. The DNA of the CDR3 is TGTGCCAGCAGCGCACTAAACAACGGCGATCAAAGCTCCTACGAGCAGTACTTC.

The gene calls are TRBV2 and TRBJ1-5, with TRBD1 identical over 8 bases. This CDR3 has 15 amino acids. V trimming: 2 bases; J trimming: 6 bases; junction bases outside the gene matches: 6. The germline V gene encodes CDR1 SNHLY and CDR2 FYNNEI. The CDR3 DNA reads TGTGCCAGCAGTGAACAGGGGGCACTGGGTCAGCCCCAGCATTTT. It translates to CASSEQGALGQPQHF.

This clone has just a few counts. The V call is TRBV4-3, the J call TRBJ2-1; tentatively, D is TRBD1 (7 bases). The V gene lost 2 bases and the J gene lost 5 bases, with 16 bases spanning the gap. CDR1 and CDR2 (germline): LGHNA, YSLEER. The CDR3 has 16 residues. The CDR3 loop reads CASSQIGQGGHNEQFF. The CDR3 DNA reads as TGCGCCAGCAGCCAAATCGGGCAGGGGGGTCACAATGAGCAGTTCTTC.

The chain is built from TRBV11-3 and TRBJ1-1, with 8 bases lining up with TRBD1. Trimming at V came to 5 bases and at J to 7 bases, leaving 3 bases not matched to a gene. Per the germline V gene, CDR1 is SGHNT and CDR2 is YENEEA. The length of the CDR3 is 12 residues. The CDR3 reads CASSKGTGEAFF. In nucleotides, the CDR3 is TGTGCCAGCAGCAAAGGGACAGGTGAAGCTTTCTTT.

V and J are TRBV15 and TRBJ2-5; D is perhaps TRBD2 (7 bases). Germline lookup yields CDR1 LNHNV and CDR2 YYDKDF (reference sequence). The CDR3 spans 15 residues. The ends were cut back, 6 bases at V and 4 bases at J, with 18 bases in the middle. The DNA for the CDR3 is TGTGCCACCAGTAGGTTGGGGGGGCCATCAGAGACCCAGTACTTC. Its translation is CATSRLGGPSETQYF. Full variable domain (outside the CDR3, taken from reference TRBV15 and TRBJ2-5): DAMVIQNPRYQVTQFGKPVTLSCSQTLNHNVMYWYQQKSSQAPKLLFHYYDKDFNNEADTPDNFQSRRPNTSFCFLDIRSPGLGDTAMYLCATSRLGGPSETQYFGPGTRLLVL.

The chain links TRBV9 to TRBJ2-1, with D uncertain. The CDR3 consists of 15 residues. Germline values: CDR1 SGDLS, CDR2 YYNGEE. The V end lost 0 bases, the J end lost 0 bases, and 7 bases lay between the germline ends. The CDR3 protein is CASSVGINSYNEQFF. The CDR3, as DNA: TGTGCCAGCAGCGTAGGCATTAACTCCTACAATGAGCAGTTCTTC.

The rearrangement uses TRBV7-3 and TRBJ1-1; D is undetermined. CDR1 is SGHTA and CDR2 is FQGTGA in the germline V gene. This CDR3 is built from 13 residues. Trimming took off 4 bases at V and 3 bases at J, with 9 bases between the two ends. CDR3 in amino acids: CASSSDGYTEAFF. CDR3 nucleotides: TGTGCCAGCAGCTCGGACGGGTACACTGAAGCTTTCTTT.

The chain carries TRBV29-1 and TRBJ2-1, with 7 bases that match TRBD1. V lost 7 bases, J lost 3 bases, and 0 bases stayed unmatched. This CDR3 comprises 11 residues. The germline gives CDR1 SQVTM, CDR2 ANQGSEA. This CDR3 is CSGDSYNEQFF. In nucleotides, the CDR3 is TGCAGCGGGGACAGCTACAATGAGCAGTTCTTC.

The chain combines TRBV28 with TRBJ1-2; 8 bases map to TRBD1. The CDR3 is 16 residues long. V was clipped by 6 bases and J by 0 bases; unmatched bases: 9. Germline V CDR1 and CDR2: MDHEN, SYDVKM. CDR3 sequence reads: CASRAPPGGANYGYTF. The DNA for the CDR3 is TGTGCCAGCAGGGCTCCACCAGGGGGCGCTAACTATGGCTACACCTTC.

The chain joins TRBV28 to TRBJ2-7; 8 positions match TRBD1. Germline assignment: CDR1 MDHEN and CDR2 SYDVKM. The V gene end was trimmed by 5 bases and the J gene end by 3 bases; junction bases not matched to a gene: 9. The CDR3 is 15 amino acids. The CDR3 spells CASSLRTGLFYEQYF. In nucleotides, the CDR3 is TGTGCCAGCAGTCTCCGGACAGGGTTATTCTACGAGCAGTACTTC.

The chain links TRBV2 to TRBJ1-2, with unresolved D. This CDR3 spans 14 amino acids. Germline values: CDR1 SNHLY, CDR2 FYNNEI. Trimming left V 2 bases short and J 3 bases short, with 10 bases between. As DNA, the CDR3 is TGTGCCAGCAGTGAAACACCCGGACACTATGGCTACACCTTC. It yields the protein CASSETPGHYGYTF.

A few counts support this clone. The CDR3 reads CASSSSMEPYGYTF. In nucleotides, the CDR3 is TGTGCCAGCAGTTCTTCTATGGAGCCTTATGGCTACACCTTC. This chain links TRBV28 with TRBJ1-2, with unresolved D. V lost 4 bases to trimming and J lost 5 bases, with 14 bases between them. Germline CDR1 MDHEN, CDR2 SYDVKM. This CDR3 is 14 amino acids long.

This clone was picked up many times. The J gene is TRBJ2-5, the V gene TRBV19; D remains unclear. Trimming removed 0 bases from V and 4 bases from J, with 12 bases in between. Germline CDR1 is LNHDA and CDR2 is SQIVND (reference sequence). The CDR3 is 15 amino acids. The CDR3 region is CASSIEGYLAETQYF. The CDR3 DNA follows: TGTGCCAGTAGTATAGAAGGGTATTTGGCAGAGACCCAGTACTTC.

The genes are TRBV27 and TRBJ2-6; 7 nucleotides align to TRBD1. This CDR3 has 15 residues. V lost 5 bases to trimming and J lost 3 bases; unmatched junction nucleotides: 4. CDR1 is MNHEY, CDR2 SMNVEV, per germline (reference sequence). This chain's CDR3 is CASSPDRDGANVLTF. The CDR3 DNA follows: TGTGCCAGCAGTCCCGACAGGGATGGGGCCAACGTCCTGACTTTC.

This chain's CDR3 is CASSEFKANEQFF. As DNA, the CDR3 is TGCGCCAGCAGTGAGTTTAAGGCGAATGAGCAGTTCTTC. The chain has TRBV10-1 and TRBJ2-1, with unresolved D. CDR3 length: 13 residues. The V gene lost 1 base and the J gene lost 7 bases, with 8 bases spanning the gap. The germline CDR1 and CDR2 sequences are WNHNN and SYGVQD (reference sequence).

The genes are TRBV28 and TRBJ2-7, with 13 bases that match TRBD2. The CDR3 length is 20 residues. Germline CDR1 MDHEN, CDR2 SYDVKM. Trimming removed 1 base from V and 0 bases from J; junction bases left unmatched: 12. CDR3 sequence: CASSLSLPGLAGTSSYEQYF. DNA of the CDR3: TGTGCCAGCAGTTTATCCCTACCGGGACTAGCGGGAACAAGCTCCTACGAGCAGTACTTC. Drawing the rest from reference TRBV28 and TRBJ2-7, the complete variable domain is DVKVTQSSRYLVKRTGEKVFLECVQDMDHENMFWYRQDPGLGLRLIYFSYDVKMKEKGDIPEGYSVSREKKERFSLILESASTNQTSMYLCASSLSLPGLAGTSSYEQYFGPGTRLTVT.

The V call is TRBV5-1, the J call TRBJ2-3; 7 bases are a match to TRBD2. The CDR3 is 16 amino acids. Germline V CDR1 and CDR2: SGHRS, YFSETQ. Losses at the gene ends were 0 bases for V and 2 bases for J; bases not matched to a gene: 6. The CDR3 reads CASSLALAVNTDTQYF. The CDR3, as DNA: TGCGCCAGCAGCTTGGCCCTAGCGGTTAACACAGATACGCAGTATTTT.

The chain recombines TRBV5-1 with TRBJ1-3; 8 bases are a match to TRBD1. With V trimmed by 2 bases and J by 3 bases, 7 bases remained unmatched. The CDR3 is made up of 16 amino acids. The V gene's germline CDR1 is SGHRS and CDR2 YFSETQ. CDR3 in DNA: TGCGCCAGCAGCTTAGTCCCAGGGGGCGGTGGAAACACCATATATTTT. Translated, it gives CASSLVPGGGGNTIYF.

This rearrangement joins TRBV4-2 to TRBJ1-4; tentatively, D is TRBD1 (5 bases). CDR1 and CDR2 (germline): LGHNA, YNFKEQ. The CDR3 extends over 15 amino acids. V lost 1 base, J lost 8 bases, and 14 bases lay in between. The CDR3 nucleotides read TGTGCCAGCAGCCAAGGTAATACAGGTCAAGAAAAACTGTTTTTT. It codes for CASSQGNTGQEKLFF.

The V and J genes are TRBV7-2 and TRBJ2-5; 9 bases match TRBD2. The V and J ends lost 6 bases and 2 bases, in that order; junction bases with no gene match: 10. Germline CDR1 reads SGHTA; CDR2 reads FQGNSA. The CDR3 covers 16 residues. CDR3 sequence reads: CASSQSSGMLQETQYF. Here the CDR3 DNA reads TGTGCCAGCAGTCAATCTAGCGGGATGCTTCAAGAGACCCAGTACTTC.

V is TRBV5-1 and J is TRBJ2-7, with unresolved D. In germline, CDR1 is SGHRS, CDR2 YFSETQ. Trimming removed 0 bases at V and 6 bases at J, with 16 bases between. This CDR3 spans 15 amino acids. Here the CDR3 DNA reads TGCGCCAGCAGCTTGGAGGAGTCGGAACGGCTCGAGCAGTACTTC. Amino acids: CASSLEESERLEQYF.

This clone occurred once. CDR3 in amino acids: CAISLNRQDPGAEQYF. Written as DNA, the CDR3 is TGTGCCATCAGTCTGAATAGACAGGACCCCGGGGCCGAGCAGTACTTC. The chain recombines TRBV10-3 with TRBJ2-7; tentatively, D is TRBD1 (6 bases). The CDR3 runs to 16 residues. Germline CDR1 reads ENHRY; CDR2 reads SYGVKD. The ends were cut back, 5 bases at V and 6 bases at J, with 23 bases in the middle.

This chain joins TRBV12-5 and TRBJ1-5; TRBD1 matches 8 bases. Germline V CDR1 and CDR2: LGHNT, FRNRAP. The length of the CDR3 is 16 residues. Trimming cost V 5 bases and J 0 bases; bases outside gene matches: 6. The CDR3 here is CASGPEDRDSNQPQHF. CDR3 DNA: TGTGCTAGTGGTCCGGAGGACAGGGATAGCAATCAGCCCCAGCATTTT.

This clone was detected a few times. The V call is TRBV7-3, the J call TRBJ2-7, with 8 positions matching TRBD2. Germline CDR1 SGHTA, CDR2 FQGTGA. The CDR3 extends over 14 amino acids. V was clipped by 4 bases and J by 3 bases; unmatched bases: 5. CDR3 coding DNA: TGTGCCAGCAGCTCCCACGGGAGGGGCTACGAGCAGTACTTC. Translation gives CASSSHGRGYEQYF.

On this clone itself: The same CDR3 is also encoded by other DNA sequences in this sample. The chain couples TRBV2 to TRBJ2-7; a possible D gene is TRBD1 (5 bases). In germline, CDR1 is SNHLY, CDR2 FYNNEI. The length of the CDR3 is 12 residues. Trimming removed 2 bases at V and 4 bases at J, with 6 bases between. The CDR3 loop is CASSEQGYEQYF. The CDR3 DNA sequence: TGTGCCAGCAGTGAACAGGGATACGAGCAGTACTTC.

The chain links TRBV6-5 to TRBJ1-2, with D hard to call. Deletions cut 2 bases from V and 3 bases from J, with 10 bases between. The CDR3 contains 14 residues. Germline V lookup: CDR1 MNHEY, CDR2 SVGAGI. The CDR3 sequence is CASSYNLGDYGYTF. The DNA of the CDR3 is TGTGCCAGCAGTTACAATCTCGGAGACTATGGCTACACCTTC.

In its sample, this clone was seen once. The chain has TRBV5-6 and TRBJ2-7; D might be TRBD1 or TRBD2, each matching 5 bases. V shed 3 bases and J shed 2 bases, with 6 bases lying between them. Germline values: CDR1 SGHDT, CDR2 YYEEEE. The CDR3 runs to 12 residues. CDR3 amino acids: CASSWDPYEQYF. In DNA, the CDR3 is TGTGCCAGCAGCTGGGACCCCTACGAGCAGTACTTC.

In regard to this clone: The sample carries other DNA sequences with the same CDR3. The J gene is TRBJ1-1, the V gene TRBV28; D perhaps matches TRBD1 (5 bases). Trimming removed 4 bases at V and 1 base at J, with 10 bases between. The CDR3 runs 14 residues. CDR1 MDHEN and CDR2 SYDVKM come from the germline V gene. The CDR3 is CASSSPGQNTEAFF. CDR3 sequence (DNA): TGTGCCAGCAGTTCCCCGGGGCAGAACACTGAAGCTTTCTTT.